This record concerns one T cell receptor beta chain sequence. The data originate from a study of blood T cell repertoires in COVID-19. Study summary: From the United States, Italy and Spain came samples of acute and convalescent COVID-19.

V dropped 0 bases and J dropped 0 bases, with 5 bases sitting between them. From germline, CDR1 is SGHNT and CDR2 YYREEE (reference sequence). The CDR3 runs to 14 residues. The repertoire was sequenced with immunoSEQ multiplex PCR; TCRdb's copy has only in-frame clones and lacks some. Of 120,000 or so clones listed, about 90% are singletons. Sequenced material: peripheral blood. V is TRBV5-4 and J is TRBJ2-3; D unclear. This TCR derives from a woman between 45 and 60 years old with active or convalescent COVID-19. The CDR3 protein is CASSLGGSTDTQYF. CDR3 coding DNA: TGTGCCAGCAGCTTGGGCGGAAGCACAGATACGCAGTATTTT.